This record covers a single T cell receptor (beta chain). The antigen remains undetermined. Germline CDR1 and CDR2: MDHEN and SYDVKM. Trimming removed 7 bases at V and 5 bases at J, with 7 bases between. This CDR3 has 11 amino acids. The source of the sample is a study of shared clonotypes between healthy human individuals. Data came from immunoSEQ multiplex PCR; TCRdb stores just in-frame clones and leaves some out. The data contain a few million clones, just over 90% of them singletons. Whole-study results and caveats: Naive subsets, compared against memory subsets, generally had larger estimated richness values.

The chain uses TRBV28 and TRBJ2-3; TRBD2 is a possible D gene (5 bases). Sequenced material: naive CD4+ T cells from PBMCs. Subset in this sample: CD45RA+ positively selected. This TCR derives from a man younger than 35 in good health. Some clones in this sample may be carry-over from other donors' samples. The CDR3 spells CASIAGDTQYF. The CDR3 DNA is TGTGCCAGCATCGCGGGAGATACGCAGTATTTT.